This TCR beta chain emerged from a study of cytomegalovirus exposure and HLA in healthy donors. Whole-study context: Genetic ancestry analysis placed around 76% of the 400 or so donors that were genotyped in the Caucasian-associated cluster.

Trimming cost V 7 bases and J 2 bases, with 21 bases left between them. This CDR3 region has 16 residues. Germline V lookup: CDR1 LNHDA, CDR2 SQIVND (reference sequence). The primer mix had 60 Vbeta and 13 Jbeta primers. Clones were read by immunoSEQ multiplex PCR, and TCRdb kept only the in-frame ones, dropping some. The sample holds 100,000 to 150,000 clones, 70% to 80% seen once. The sequence came from a man aged 40-49 years in good health and CMV-seropositive. The sample consisted of PBMCs. The J gene is TRBJ2-7, the V gene TRBV19; tentative D call: TRBD1 (6 bases). The CDR3 DNA sequence: TGTGCCAGTACCAGCGGTAGGGGACATCTGGCCTACGAGCAGTACTTC. Its translation: CASTSGRGHLAYEQYF.